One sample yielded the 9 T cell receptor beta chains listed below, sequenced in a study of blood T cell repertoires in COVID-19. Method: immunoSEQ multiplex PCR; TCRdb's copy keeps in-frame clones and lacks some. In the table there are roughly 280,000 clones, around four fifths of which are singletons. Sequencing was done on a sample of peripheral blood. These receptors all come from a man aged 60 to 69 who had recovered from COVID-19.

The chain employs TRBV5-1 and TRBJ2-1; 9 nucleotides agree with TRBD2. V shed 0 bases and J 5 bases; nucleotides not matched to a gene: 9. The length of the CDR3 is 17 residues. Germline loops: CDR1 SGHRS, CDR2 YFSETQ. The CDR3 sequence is CASSLGASGELNNEQFF. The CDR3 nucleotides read TGCGCCAGCAGCTTGGGTGCTAGCGGGGAACTTAACAATGAGCAGTTCTTC. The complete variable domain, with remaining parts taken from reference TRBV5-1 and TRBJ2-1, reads KAGVTQTPRYLIKTRGQQVTLSCSPISGHRSVSWYQQTPGQGLQFLFEYFSETQRNKGNFPGRFSGRQFSNSRSEMNVSTLELGDSALYLCASSLGASGELNNEQFFGPGTRLTVL.

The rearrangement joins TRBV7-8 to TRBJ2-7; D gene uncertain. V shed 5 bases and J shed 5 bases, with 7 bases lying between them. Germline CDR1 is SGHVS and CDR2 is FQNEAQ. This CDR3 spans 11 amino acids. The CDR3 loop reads CASSVRDEQYF. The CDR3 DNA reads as TGTGCCAGCAGCGTTCGGGACGAGCAGTACTTC. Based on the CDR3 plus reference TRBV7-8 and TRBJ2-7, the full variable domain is GAGVSQSPRYKVAKRGQDVALRCDPISGHVSLFWYQQALGQGPEFLTYFQNEAQLDKSGLPSDRFFAERPEGSVSTLKIQRTQQEDSAVYLCASSVRDEQYFGPGTRLTVT.

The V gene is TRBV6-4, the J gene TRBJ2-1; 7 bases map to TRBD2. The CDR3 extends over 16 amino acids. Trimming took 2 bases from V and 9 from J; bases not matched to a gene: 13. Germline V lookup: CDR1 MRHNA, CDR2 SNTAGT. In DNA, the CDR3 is TGTGCCAGCAGTGACCGGTGGGAGGGCCCCTTGAGTGAGCAGTTCTTC. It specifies CASSDRWEGPLSEQFF.

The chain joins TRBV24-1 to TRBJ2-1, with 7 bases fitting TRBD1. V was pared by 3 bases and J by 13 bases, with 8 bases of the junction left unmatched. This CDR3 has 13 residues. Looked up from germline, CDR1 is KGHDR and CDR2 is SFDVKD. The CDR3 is CATSDPRDRVQFF. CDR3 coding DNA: TGTGCCACCAGTGATCCCCGCGACAGGGTACAGTTCTTC.

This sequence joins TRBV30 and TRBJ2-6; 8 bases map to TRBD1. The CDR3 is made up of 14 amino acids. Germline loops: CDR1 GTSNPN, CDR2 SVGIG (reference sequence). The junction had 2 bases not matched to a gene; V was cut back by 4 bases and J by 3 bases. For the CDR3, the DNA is TGTGCCTGGATGACAGGGGTTGGGGCCAACGTCCTGACTTTC. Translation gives CAWMTGVGANVLTF.

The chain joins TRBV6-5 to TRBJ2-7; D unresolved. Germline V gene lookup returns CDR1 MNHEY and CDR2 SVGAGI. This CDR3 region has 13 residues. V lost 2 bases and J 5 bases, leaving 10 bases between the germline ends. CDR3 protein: CASSYVGADEQYF. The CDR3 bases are TGTGCCAGCAGTTACGTCGGTGCCGACGAGCAGTACTTC.

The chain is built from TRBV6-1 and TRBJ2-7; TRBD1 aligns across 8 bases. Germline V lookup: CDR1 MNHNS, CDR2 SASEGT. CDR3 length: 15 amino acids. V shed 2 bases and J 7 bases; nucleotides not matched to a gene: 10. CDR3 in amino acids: CASSESTGGGGEQYF. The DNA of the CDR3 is TGTGCCAGCAGTGAAAGTACAGGGGGTGGAGGGGAGCAGTACTTC.

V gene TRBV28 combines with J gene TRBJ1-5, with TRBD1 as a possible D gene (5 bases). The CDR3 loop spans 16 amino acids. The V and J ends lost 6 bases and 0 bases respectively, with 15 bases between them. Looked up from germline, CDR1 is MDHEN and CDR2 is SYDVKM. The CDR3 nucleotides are TGTGCCAGCAGCCACGGGGGAAGGGATAGCAATCAGCCCCAGCATTTT. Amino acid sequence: CASSHGGRDSNQPQHF.

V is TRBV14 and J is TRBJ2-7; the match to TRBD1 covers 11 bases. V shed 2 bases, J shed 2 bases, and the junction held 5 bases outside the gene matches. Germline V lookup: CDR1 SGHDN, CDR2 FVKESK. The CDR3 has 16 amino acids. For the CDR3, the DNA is TGTGCCAGCAGCCAATTGGGACAGGGGGGGACCTACGAGCAGTACTTC. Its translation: CASSQLGQGGTYEQYF.